These T cell receptor beta chains were read from a single sample in a study of sequential checkpoint blockade in melanoma. Libraries were prepared by immunoSEQ multiplex PCR; TCRdb keeps only in-frame clonotypes and omits some of them. The sample has a few thousand clones; under 20% are singletons. The material was tumor tissue (inferred from file names), obtained from a patient given nivolumab and ipilimumab in sequence. The source of these receptors is a human donor with melanoma. Each CDR3 is given with its conserved first and last residue. Each record gives: D gene, clone size, V gene, J gene, CDR3 protein, CDR3 DNA. The D gene is left open where the match is weak. A row's size may be missing; if present it is once, few, many or a size class.

>.|.|TRBV29-1|TRBJ1-1
CSVGGARLNTEAFF
TGCAGCGTTGGAGGGGCGCGATTGAACACTGAAGCTTTCTTT
>TRBD1|.|TRBV5-1|TRBJ2-5
CASSLTGGPETQYF
TGCGCCAGCAGCTTGACAGGGGGCCCGGAGACCCAGTACTTC
>.|.|TRBV14|TRBJ2-2
CASSPMSPNTGELFF
TGTGCCAGCAGCCCGATGAGTCCGAACACCGGGGAGCTGTTTTTT
>.|few|TRBV15|TRBJ2-7
CATSRDTGTYEQYF
TGTGCCACCAGCAGAGATACAGGGACCTACGAGCAGTACTTC
>.|.|TRBV19|TRBJ1-5
CASSNPQGRAQHF
TGTGCCAGTAGTAACCCCCAGGGAAGGGCCCAGCATTTT
>TRBD1|medium-sized|TRBV28|TRBJ1-1
CASSRDRVTEAFF
TGTGCCAGCAGTCGGGACAGGGTAACTGAAGCTTTCTTT
>TRBD1|.|TRBV19|TRBJ2-1
CASSIDRGPLYNEQFF
TGTGCCAGTAGTATAGACAGGGGGCCCTTATACAATGAGCAGTTCTTC
>.|.|TRBV18|TRBJ1-5
CASSLKRENQPQHF
TGTGCCAGCTCACTTAAGAGAGAGAATCAGCCCCAGCATTTT
>.|medium-sized|TRBV28|TRBJ1-2
CASSYNRATRGYTF
TGTGCCAGCAGTTATAACAGGGCAACGCGGGGCTACACCTTC
>.|.|TRBV18|TRBJ1-1
CASSRLENTEAFF
TGTGCCAGCTCACGGCTAGAGAACACTGAAGCTTTCTTT
>.|.|TRBV18|TRBJ1-6
CASSEEISYNSPLHF
TGTGCCAGCTCCGAGGAGATATCCTATAATTCACCCCTCCACTTT
>TRBD1|.|TRBV11-3|TRBJ2-6
CASNRQPGQGFSGANVLTF
TGTGCCAGCAACCGACAGCCGGGACAGGGTTTCTCTGGGGCCAACGTCCTGACTTTC
>.|few|TRBV27|TRBJ2-2
CASSRPGGGGDTGELFF
TGTGCCAGCAGTCGCCCCGGGGGAGGGGGGGACACCGGGGAGCTGTTTTTT
>.|few|TRBV11-3|TRBJ1-2
CASSLKNSYNYGYTF
TGTGCCAGCAGCTTAAAAAACAGCTATAACTATGGCTACACCTTC
>.|few|TRBV5-1|TRBJ1-2
CASSLAPGADYGYTF
TGCGCCAGCAGCTTGGCCCCAGGGGCGGACTATGGCTACACCTTC
>.|.|TRBV6-8|TRBJ2-2
CASSYASAGELFF
TGTGCCAGCAGTTACGCTAGCGCCGGGGAGCTGTTTTTT
>TRBD2|.|TRBV5-1|TRBJ2-1
CASSLAPGTNNEQFF
TGCGCCAGCAGCTTGGCTCCCGGGACTAACAATGAGCAGTTCTTC
>TRBD2|medium-sized|TRBV6-8|TRBJ2-1
CASSYSRVLAGAPSYNEQFF
TGTGCCAGCAGTTACTCGAGGGTACTAGCGGGAGCCCCCTCCTACAATGAGCAGTTCTTC
>.|few|TRBV6-8|TRBJ2-5
CASSLSDPGTQYF
TGTGCCAGCAGTCTCAGCGACCCGGGGACCCAGTACTTC
>.|many|TRBV7-6|TRBJ2-5
CASSLASGQETQYF
TGTGCCAGCAGCTTGGCATCGGGCCAAGAGACCCAGTACTTC
>TRBD1|.|TRBV4-1|TRBJ1-1
CASSHAGQGGNTEAFF
TGCGCCAGCAGCCACGCGGGACAGGGCGGGAACACTGAAGCTTTCTTT
>TRBD1|.|TRBV9|TRBJ2-7
CASSVGQGATYEQYF
TGTGCCAGCAGCGTAGGTCAGGGGGCCACCTACGAGCAGTACTTC
>TRBD1|.|TRBV18|TRBJ1-1
CASSSPTGGTNTEAFF
TGTGCCAGCTCAAGCCCGACAGGGGGCACGAACACTGAAGCTTTCTTT
>.|.|TRBV5-1|TRBJ1-2
CASSERRGVFNYGYTF
TGCGCCAGCAGCGAGCGGCGGGGGGTCTTCAACTATGGCTACACCTTC
>.|.|TRBV5-1|TRBJ2-2
CASSLGGWTGELFF
TGCGCCAGCAGCTTGGGAGGGTGGACCGGGGAGCTGTTTTTT
>.|.|TRBV6-8|TRBJ1-4
CASRTGLQPNEKLFF
TGTGCCAGCAGAACAGGGTTACAGCCTAATGAAAAACTGTTTTTT
>TRBD2|.|TRBV11-3|TRBJ2-1
CASSTGTSGSSEQFF
TGTGCCAGCAGCACAGGGACTAGCGGGAGTTCTGAGCAGTTCTTC
>TRBD2|few|TRBV11-3|TRBJ2-1
CASSLTSGSYNEQFF
TGTGCCAGCAGCCTGACTAGCGGGAGTTATAATGAGCAGTTCTTC
>.|.|TRBV19|TRBJ1-1
CASSIVTSTEAFF
TGTGCCAGTAGTATAGTTACCAGCACTGAAGCTTTCTTT
>.|few|TRBV11-3|TRBJ2-7
CASSPPGNPYEQYF
TGTGCCAGCAGCCCTCCGGGAAATCCCTACGAGCAGTACTTC
>TRBD1|few|TRBV19|TRBJ1-4
CASSKRTGRFGDEKLFF
TGTGCCAGTAGTAAACGGACAGGGCGCTTCGGGGATGAAAAACTGTTTTTT
>.|.|TRBV15|TRBJ1-1
CATSRDRLATEAFF
TGTGCCACCAGCAGAGACAGGTTAGCTACTGAAGCTTTCTTT
>.|.|TRBV18|TRBJ1-6
CASSPKENSPLHF
TGTGCCAGCTCACCAAAAGAGAATTCACCCCTCCACTTT
>TRBD1|.|TRBV19|TRBJ1-4
CASSLGQGNEKLFF
TGTGCCAGTAGCCTGGGACAGGGTAATGAAAAACTGTTTTTT
>.|.|TRBV6-8|TRBJ2-1
CASSQTRSNEQFF
TGTGCCAGCAGTCAGACAAGAAGCAATGAGCAGTTCTTC
>.|.|TRBV6-8|TRBJ2-6
CATTEGSLSGANVLTF
TGTGCCACAACGGAGGGATCCCTCTCTGGGGCCAACGTCCTGACTTTC
>.|medium-sized|TRBV19|TRBJ2-3
CASSIETSTQYF
TGTGCCAGTAGTATTGAGACAAGTACGCAGTATTTT
>.|few|TRBV15|TRBJ1-5
CATSRDRTGGLPQHF
TGTGCCACCAGCAGAGATCGGACGGGAGGTCTGCCCCAGCATTTT
>.|.|TRBV23-1|TRBJ2-6
CARVVFPHSTCRQDLSGANVLTF
TGCGCCAGGGTTGTTTTTCCGCACTCTACATGCCGACAGGATCTCTCTGGGGCCAACGTCCTGACTTTC
>TRBD2|many|TRBV6-8|TRBJ2-5
CASISSGWYQETQYF
TGTGCCAGCATCTCTAGCGGGTGGTACCAAGAGACCCAGTACTTC
>TRBD1|few|TRBV6-8|TRBJ1-1
CASSEGQGGTEAFF
TGTGCCAGCAGTGAGGGACAGGGTGGCACTGAAGCTTTCTTT
>.|.|TRBV16|TRBJ2-1
CASSQSSNEQFF
TGTGCCAGCAGCCAATCTTCCAATGAGCAGTTCTTC
>.|many|TRBV12-5|TRBJ1-2
CASSGPGAEGYTF
TGTGCCAGCTCCGGTCCGGGGGCGGAAGGCTACACCTTC